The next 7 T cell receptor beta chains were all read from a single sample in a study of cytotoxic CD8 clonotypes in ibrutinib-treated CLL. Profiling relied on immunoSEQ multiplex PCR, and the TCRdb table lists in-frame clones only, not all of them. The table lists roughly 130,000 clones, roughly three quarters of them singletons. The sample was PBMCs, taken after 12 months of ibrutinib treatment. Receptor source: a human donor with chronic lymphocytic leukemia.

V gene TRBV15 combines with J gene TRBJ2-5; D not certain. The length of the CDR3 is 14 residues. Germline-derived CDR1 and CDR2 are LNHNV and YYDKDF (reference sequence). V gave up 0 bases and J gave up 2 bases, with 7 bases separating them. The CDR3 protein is CATSRDNGQETQYF. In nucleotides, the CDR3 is TGTGCCACCAGCAGAGATAACGGACAAGAGACCCAGTACTTC.

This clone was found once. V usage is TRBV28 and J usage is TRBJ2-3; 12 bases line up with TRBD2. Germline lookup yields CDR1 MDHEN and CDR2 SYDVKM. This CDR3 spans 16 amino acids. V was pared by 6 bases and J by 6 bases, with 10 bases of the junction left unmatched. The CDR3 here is CASSKRLAGVTDTQYF. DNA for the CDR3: TGTGCCAGCAGCAAAAGACTAGCGGGAGTAACGGATACGCAGTATTTT.

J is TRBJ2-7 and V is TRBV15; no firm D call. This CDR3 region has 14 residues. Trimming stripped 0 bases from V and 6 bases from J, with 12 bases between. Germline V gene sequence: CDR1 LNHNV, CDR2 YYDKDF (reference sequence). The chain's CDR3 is CATSRDTLSREQYF. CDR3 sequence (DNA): TGTGCCACCAGCAGAGATACCCTCTCTCGCGAGCAGTACTTC.

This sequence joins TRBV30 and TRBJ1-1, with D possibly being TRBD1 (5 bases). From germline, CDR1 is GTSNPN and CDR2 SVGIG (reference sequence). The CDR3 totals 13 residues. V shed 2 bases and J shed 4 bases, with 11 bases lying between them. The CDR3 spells CAWSTTGGTEAFF. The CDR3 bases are TGTGCCTGGAGTACCACCGGGGGCACTGAAGCTTTCTTT. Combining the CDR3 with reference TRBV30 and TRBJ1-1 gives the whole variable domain SQTIHQWPATLVQPVGSPLSLECTVEGTSNPNLYWYRQAAGRGLQLLFYSVGIGQISSEVPQNLSASRPQDRQFILSSKKLLLSDSGFYLCAWSTTGGTEAFFGQGTRLTVV.

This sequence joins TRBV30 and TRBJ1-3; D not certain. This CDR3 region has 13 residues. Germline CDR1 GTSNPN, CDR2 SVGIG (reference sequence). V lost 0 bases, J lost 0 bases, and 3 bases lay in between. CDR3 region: CAWSVPSGNTIYF. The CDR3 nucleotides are TGTGCCTGGAGTGTGCCCTCTGGAAACACCATATATTTT.

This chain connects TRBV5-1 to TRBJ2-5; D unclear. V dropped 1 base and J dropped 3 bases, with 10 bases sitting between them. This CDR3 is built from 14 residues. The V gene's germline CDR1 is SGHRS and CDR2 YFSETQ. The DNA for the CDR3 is TGCGCCAGCAGCTTGTATTCGTCTAAAGAGACCCAGTACTTC. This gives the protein CASSLYSSKETQYF. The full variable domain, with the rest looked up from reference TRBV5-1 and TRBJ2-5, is KAGVTQTPRYLIKTRGQQVTLSCSPISGHRSVSWYQQTPGQGLQFLFEYFSETQRNKGNFPGRFSGRQFSNSRSEMNVSTLELGDSALYLCASSLYSSKETQYFGPGTRLLVL.

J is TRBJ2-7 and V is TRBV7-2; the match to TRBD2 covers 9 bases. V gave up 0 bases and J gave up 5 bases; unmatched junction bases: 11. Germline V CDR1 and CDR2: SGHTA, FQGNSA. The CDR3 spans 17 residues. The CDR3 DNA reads TGTGCCAGCAGCTTAGCGGGGCTGTTAGCGGGAGTGGACGAGCAGTACTTC. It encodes CASSLAGLLAGVDEQYF.